This T cell receptor beta chain was profiled in a study of blood T cell repertoires in COVID-19. Study context: Both acute and convalescent COVID-19 samples were obtained from the United States, Italy and Spain. The cDNA or gDNA used as material had been derived from T cells, B-cell-depleted T cells, or PBMCs.

Here immunoSEQ multiplex PCR was the method, and the copy in TCRdb shows in-frame clones only, minus some. The data show under 200,000 clones, approximately 80% seen once. Germline lookup yields CDR1 MGHRA and CDR2 YSYEKL. V lost 0 bases, J lost 2 bases, and 8 bases stayed unmatched. The CDR3 sequence is 17 residues long. The chain employs TRBV4-1 and TRBJ2-7, with 9 nucleotides matching TRBD1. The sequenced material came from peripheral blood. The TCR was taken from a man aged 55-75 years with acute or convalescent COVID-19. As DNA, the CDR3 is TGCGCCAGCAGCCAAGACCGGGACAGGGCCTCCCCCTACGAGCAGTACTTC. This codes for CASSQDRDRASPYEQYF.